This is a list of T cell receptor beta chains from one sample in a study of blood T cell repertoires in COVID-19. Clones were read by immunoSEQ multiplex PCR, and TCRdb kept only the in-frame ones, dropping some. The sample contains roughly 250,000 clones, 75% to 95% of which appear only once. The sample consisted of PBMCs or T cells enriched from blood (not recorded which). These receptors all stem from a woman between 18 and 30 years old who had recovered from COVID-19. Both conserved end residues are part of each CDR3.

CDR3 protein,V gene
CATRGQSIGPQHF,TRBV15
CASSLLSGADTQYF,TRBV7-2
CASSIRVRPEKLFF,TRBV19
CASSWITPEVGGNTEAFF,TRBV13
CASSLTSGSSLEQFF,TRBV7-2
CASSLRGGKGSYEQYF,TRBV28
CASDRGNEGKLFF,TRBV6-5
CASSLDRGLHEQYF,TRBV27
CASTPGTGEDGYTF,TRBV28
CASSVGTSGGRETQYF,TRBV9
CASSLSSPGQGGREQFF,TRBV7-9
CSVDGWRERYEQFF,TRBV29-1
CASSDFEGLDEQFF,TRBV2
CASSEERQGFSEKLFF,TRBV2
CASSRDRGYEQYF,TRBV6-6
CASSTRGSNVLTF,TRBV7-3
CASSLRGGNTIYF,TRBV5-1
CASSSTGVSNTEAFF,TRBV5-1
CASSYASGGADTQYF,TRBV6-2/TRBV6-3
CASSPGRSYEQYF,TRBV18
CASGSSSGYTF,TRBV12-5
CASSPTGFSTDTQYF,TRBV27
CASGVDRGASRSPLHF,TRBV5-6
CASAEVYGYTF,TRBV19
CASSLRAGGNLNTEAFF,TRBV5-1
CASSFVVSSGAYTQYF,TRBV27
CASSQDTDRRNSPLHF,TRBV4-3
CATVSLGTGRNTIYF,TRBV19
CASSRTNRGQSYGYTF,TRBV19
CASSSPRGQSSGANVLTF,TRBV7-9
CTSSRGGTEAFF,TRBV1
CASSHSGKSTDTQYF,TRBV3-1/TRBV3-2
CASNKGREIDEQFF,TRBV5-1
CASSSTDRLMDIQYF,TRBV7-9
CASSLLGTDTQYF,TRBV7-9
CASSFGGNEQYF,TRBV28
CASRVAGVGNQPQHF,TRBV10-2
CASSLDRDSYEQYF,TRBV7-3
CASSQEGEGGAETQYF,TRBV4-1
CASSLASIGGSYNEQFF,TRBV5-1
CASSDTSGSYNEQFF,TRBV6-4
CASSQGRGSKDTQYF,TRBV23-1
CASTVGGPAWTF,TRBV2
CASSLDGGMNTEAFF,TRBV5-6
CASTRDRETNEKLFF,TRBV2
CASSLGLAYTDTQYF,TRBV5-1
CASRGRRGYGYTF,TRBV6-5
CASSLYGDQPQHF,TRBV28
CASSRPGGVEAFF,TRBV3-1/TRBV3-2
CASSVDPGYQETQYF,TRBV9
CASNPPLHIRQAGAFF,TRBV27